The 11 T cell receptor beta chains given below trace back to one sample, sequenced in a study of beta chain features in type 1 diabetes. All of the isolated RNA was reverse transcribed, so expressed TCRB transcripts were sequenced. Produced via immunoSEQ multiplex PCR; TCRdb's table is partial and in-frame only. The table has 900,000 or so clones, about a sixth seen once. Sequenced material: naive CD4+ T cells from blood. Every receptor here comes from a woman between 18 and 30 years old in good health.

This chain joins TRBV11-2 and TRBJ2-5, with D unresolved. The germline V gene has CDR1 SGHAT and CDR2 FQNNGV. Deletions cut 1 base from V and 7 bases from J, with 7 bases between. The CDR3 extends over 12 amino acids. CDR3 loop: CASSLAPMTQYF. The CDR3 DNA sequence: TGTGCCAGCAGCTTAGCCCCTATGACCCAGTACTTC.

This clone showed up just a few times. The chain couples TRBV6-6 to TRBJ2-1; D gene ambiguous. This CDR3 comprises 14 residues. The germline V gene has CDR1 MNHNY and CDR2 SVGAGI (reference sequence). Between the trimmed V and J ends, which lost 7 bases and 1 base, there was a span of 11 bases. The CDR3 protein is CASTISPSYNEQFF. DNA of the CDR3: TGTGCCAGCACTATATCACCTTCCTACAATGAGCAGTTCTTC.

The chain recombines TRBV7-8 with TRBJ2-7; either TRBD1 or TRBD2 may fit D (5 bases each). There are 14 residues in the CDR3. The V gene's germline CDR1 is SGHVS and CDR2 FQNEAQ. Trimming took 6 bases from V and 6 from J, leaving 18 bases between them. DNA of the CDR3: TGTGCCAGCAGATTGGGACCGCCTTTGGGCGAGCAGTACTTC. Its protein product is CASRLGPPLGEQYF.

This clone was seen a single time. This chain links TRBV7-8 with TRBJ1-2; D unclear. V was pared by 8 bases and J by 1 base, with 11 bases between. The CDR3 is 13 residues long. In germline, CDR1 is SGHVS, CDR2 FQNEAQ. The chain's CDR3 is CASGGGLNYGYTF. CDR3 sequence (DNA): TGTGCCAGCGGTGGAGGACTTAACTATGGCTACACCTTC.

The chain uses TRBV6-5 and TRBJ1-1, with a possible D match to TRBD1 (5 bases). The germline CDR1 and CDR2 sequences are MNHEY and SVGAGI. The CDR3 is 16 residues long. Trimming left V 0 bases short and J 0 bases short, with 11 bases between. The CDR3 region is CASSYSEGLMNTEAFF. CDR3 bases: TGTGCCAGCAGTTACTCGGAGGGGTTAATGAACACTGAAGCTTTCTTT.

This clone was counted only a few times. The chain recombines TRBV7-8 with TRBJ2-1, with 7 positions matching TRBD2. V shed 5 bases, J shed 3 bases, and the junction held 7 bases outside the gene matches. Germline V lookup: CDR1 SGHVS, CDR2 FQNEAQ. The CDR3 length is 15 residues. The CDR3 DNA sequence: TGTGCCAGCAGCAGTTTTAGCGGGTTCTACAATGAGCAGTTCTTC. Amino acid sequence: CASSSFSGFYNEQFF.

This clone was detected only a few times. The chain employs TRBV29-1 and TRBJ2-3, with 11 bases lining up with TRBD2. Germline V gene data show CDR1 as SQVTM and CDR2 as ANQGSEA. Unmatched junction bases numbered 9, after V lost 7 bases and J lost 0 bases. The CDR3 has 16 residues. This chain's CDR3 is CSGSGREELSTDTQYF. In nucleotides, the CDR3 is TGCAGCGGTAGCGGGAGGGAAGAACTTAGCACAGATACGCAGTATTTT.

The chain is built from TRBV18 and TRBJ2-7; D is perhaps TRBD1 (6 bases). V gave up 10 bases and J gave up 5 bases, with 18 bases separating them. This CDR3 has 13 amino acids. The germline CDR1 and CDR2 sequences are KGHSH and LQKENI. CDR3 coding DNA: TGTGCCACCCGAACAGGGATGGAGAACGAGCAGTACTTC. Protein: CATRTGMENEQYF.

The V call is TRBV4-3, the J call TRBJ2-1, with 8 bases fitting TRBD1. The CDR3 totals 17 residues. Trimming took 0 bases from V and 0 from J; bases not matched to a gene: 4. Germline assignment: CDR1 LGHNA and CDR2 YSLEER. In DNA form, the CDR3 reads TGCGCCAGCAGCCAAGATCTTGGGACAGGCTCCTACAATGAGCAGTTCTTC. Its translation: CASSQDLGTGSYNEQFF.

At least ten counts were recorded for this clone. Here the CDR3 reads CASSPYGANVLTF. In DNA, the CDR3 is TGTGCCAGCAGCCCTTATGGGGCCAACGTCCTGACTTTC. This rearrangement joins TRBV7-9 to TRBJ2-6; D gene ambiguous. CDR1 and CDR2 from the germline V gene are SEHNR and FQNEAQ (reference sequence). The CDR3 extends over 13 amino acids. V was pared by 5 bases and J by 3 bases, with 5 bases between.

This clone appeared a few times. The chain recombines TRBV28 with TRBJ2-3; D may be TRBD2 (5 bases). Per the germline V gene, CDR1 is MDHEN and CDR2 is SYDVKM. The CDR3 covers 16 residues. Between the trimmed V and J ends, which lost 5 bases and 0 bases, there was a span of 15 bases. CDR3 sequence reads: CASSLPMDSSTDTQYF. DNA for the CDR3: TGTGCCAGCAGTCTGCCGATGGACTCTAGCACAGATACGCAGTATTTT.